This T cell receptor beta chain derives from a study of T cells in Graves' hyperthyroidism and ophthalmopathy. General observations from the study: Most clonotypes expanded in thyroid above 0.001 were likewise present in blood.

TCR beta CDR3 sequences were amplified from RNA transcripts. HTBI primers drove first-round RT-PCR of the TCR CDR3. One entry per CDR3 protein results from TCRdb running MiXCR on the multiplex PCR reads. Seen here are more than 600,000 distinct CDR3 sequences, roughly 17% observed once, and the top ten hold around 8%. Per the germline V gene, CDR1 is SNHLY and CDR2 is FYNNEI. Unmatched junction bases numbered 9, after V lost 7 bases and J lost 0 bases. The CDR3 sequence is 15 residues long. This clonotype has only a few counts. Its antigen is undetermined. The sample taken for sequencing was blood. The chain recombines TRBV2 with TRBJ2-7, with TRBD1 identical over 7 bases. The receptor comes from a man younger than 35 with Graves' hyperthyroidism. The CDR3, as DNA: TGTGCCAGCACTAAAAAGGACAGGCTCTCCTACGAGCAGTACTTC. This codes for CASTKKDRLSYEQYF.